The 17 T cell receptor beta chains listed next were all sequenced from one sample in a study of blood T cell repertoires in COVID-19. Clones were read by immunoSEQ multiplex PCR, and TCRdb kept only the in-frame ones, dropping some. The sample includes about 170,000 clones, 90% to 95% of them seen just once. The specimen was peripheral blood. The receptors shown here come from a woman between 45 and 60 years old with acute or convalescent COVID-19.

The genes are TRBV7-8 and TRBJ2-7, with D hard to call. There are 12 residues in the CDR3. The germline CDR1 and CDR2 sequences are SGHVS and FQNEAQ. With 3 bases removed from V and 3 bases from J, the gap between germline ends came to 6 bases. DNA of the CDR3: TGTGCCAGCAGCTTCCTCGTCTACGAGCAGTACTTC. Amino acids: CASSFLVYEQYF.

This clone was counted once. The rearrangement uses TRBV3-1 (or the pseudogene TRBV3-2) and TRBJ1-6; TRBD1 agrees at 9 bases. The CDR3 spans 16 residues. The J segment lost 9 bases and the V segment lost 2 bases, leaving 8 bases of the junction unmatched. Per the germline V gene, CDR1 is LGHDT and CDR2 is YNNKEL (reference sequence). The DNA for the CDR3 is TGTGCCAGCAGCCAATCATCGGGACAGGGTATTTCACCCCTCCACTTT. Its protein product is CASSQSSGQGISPLHF.

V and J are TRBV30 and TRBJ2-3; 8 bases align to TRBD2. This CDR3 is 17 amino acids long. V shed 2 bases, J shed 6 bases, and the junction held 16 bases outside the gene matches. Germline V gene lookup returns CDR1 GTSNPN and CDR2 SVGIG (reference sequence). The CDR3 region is CAWSSLRNGRAGDTQYF. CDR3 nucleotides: TGTGCCTGGAGTTCGTTGCGTAACGGGAGGGCCGGGGATACGCAGTATTTT.

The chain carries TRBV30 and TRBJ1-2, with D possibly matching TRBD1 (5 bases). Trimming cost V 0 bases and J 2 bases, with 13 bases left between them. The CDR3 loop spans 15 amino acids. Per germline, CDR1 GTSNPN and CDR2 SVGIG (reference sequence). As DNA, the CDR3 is TGTGCCTGGAGTGTAGGTACAGGACTAAACTATGGCTACACCTTC. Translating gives CAWSVGTGLNYGYTF.

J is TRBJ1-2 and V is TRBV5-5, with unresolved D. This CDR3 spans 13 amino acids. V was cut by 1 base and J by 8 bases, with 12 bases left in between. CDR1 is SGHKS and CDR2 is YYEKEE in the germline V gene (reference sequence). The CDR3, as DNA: TGTGCCAGCAGCTTGAAACCGTCTGAGGGCTACACCTTC. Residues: CASSLKPSEGYTF.

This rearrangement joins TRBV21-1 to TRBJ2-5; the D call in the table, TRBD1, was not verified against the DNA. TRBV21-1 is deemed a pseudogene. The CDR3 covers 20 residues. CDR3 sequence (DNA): TGTGCCAGCAGCCCTCGGCCCGCCAGGGTGACTGTTTGGCGCCAAGAGACCCAGTACTTC. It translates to CASSPRPARVTVWRQETQYF.

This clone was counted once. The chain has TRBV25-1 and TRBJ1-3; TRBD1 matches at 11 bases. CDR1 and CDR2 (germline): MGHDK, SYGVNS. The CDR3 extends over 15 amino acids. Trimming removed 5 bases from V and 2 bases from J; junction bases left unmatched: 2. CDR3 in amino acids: CASSKGQGAGNTIYF. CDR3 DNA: TGTGCCAGCAGTAAGGGACAGGGGGCTGGAAACACCATATATTTT.

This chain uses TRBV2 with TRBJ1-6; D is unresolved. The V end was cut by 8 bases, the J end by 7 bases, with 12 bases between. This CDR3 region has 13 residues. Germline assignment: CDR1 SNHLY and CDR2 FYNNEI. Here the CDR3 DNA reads TGTGCCAGCGACGCCGGCGGGAATTCACCCCTCCACTTT. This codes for CASDAGGNSPLHF.

Here the CDR3 DNA reads TGTGCCAGCAGTGTATGGGGCCGGAGCACCGGGGAGCTGTTTTTT. Its translation: CASSVWGRSTGELFF. This rearrangement joins TRBV2 to TRBJ2-2; D perhaps matches TRBD1 (5 bases). The CDR3 extends over 15 amino acids. The ends were cut back, 4 bases at V and 4 bases at J, with 13 bases in the middle. The germline CDR1 and CDR2 sequences are SNHLY and FYNNEI.

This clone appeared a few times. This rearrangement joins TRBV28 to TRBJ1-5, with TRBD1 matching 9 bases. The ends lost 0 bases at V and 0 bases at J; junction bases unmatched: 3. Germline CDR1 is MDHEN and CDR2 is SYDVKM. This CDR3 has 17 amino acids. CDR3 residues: CASSLWDRGISNQPQHF. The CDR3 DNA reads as TGTGCCAGCAGTTTATGGGACAGGGGTATTAGCAATCAGCCCCAGCATTTT. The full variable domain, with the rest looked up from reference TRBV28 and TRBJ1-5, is DVKVTQSSRYLVKRTGEKVFLECVQDMDHENMFWYRQDPGLGLRLIYFSYDVKMKEKGDIPEGYSVSREKKERFSLILESASTNQTSMYLCASSLWDRGISNQPQHFGDGTRLSIL.

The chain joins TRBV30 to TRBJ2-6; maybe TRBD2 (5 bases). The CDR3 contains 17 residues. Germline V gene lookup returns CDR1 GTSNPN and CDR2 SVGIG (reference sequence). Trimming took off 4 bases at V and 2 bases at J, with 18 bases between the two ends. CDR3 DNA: TGTGCCTGGAATTACTGGAGGAGTGAGCCTGGGGCCAACGTCCTGACTTTC. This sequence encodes CAWNYWRSEPGANVLTF.

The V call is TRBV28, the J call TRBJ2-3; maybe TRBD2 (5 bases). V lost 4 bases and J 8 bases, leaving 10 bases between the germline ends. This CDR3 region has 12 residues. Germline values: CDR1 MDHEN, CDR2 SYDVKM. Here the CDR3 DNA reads TGTGCCAGCAGTTCCCCGGGGTTTACGCAGTATTTT. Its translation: CASSSPGFTQYF.

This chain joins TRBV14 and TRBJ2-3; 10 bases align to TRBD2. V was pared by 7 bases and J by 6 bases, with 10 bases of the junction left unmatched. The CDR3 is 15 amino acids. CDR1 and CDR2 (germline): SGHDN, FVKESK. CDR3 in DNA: TGTGCCAGCAAGGAGAGCGGGAGGGCCAGGGATACGCAGTATTTT. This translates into CASKESGRARDTQYF.

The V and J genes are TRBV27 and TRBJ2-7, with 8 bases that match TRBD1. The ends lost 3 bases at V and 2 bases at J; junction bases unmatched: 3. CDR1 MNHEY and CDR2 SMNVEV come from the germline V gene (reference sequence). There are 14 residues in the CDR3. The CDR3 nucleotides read TGTGCCAGCAGTTTGGGCAGGGGGCCCTACGAGCAGTACTTC. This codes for CASSLGRGPYEQYF.

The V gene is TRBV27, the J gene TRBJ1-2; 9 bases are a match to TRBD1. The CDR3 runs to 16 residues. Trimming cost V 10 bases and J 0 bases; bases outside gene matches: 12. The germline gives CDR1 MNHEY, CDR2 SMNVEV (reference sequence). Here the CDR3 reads CATPTGGGNTNYGYTF. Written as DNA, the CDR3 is TGTGCCACCCCAACAGGGGGCGGCAATACTAACTATGGCTACACCTTC.

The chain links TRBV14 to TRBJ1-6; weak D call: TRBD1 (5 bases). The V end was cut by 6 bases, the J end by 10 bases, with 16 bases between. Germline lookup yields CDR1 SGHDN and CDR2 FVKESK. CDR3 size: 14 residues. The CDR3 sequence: CASSLQAVVSPLHF. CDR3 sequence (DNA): TGTGCCAGCAGTCTACAGGCTGTAGTATCACCCCTCCACTTT.

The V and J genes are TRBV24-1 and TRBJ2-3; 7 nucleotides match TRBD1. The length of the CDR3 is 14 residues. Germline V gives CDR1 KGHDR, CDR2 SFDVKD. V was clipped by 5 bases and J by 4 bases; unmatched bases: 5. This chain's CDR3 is CATSGNRGPDTQYF. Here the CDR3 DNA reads TGTGCCACCAGTGGGAACAGGGGACCAGATACGCAGTATTTT.